The clone carrying this TCR beta chain appeared a single time. Sequencing used immunoSEQ multiplex PCR; TCRdb keeps in-frame clones, though not all of them. In the table there are over 20,000 clones, approximately 78% of which are singletons. The entry originates in a study of preoperative IRX-2 immunotherapy in early breast cancer. Between the trimmed V and J ends, which lost 5 bases and 0 bases, there was a span of 7 bases. Looked up from germline, CDR1 is SGHTA and CDR2 is FQGNSA. CDR3 length: 13 residues. Treatment here: preoperative locoregional IRX-2 cytokine immunotherapy. This specimen was lymph node tissue, taken after IRX-2 immunotherapy. The gene calls are TRBV7-2 and TRBJ1-1; D perhaps matches TRBD1 (5 bases). The sequence derives from a human donor with breast cancer. CDR3 DNA sequence: TGTGCCAGCAGCCAACAGGTGAACACTGAAGCTTTCTTT. It encodes CASSQQVNTEAFF. Variable domain in full (rest from reference TRBV7-2 and TRBJ1-1): GAGVSQSPSNKVTEKGKDVELRCDPISGHTALYWYRQSLGQGLEFLIYFQGNSAPDKSGLPSDRFSAERTGGSVSTLTIQRTQQEDSAVYLCASSQQVNTEAFFGQGTRLTVV.